The 22 T cell receptor beta chains below come from one sample, sequenced in a study of cytomegalovirus exposure and HLA in healthy donors. In the PCR, 60 Vbeta and 13 Jbeta primers were used. Clones were sequenced by immunoSEQ multiplex PCR, and TCRdb holds only the in-frame ones, with some missing. Found here are some 110,000 clones, 13% to 15% of them singletons; the top ten hold over 0.65%. The sequenced sample consisted of PBMCs. These receptors were obtained from a female donor in good health and CMV-seronegative.

There are a few counts of this clone. The J gene is TRBJ2-1, the V gene TRBV7-2, with TRBD2 identical over 12 bases. Germline CDR1 SGHTA, CDR2 FQGNSA. CDR3 length equals 16 residues. Trimming at V came to 5 bases and at J to 7 bases, leaving 9 bases not matched to a gene. This CDR3 is CASSPRLLAGGNEQFF. CDR3 DNA: TGTGCCAGCAGCCCCCGCCTACTAGCGGGAGGTAATGAGCAGTTCTTC.

This clone was counted between two and nine times. The CDR3 DNA reads TGTGCCAGCAGGACCCATCTAGACTCCTACGAGCAGTACTTC. Translated, it gives CASRTHLDSYEQYF. This sequence joins TRBV7-2 and TRBJ2-7; D unclear. This CDR3 has 14 residues. Germline assignment: CDR1 SGHTA and CDR2 FQGNSA. Trimming took off 6 bases at V and 0 bases at J, with 12 bases between the two ends.

This clone was found a few times. This chain links TRBV13 with TRBJ1-5, with unresolved D. Germline assignment: CDR1 PRHDT and CDR2 FYEKMQ (reference sequence). V gave up 5 bases and J gave up 4 bases, with 9 bases separating them. The CDR3 is made up of 13 amino acids. The CDR3 reads CASSPAGNQPQHF. The CDR3 bases are TGTGCCAGCAGCCCCGCGGGGAATCAGCCCCAGCATTTT. The full variable domain, completed using reference TRBV13 and TRBJ1-5, is AAGVIQSPRHLIKEKRETATLKCYPIPRHDTVYWYQQGPGQDPQFLISFYEKMQSDKGSIPDRFSAQQFSDYHSELNMSSLELGDSALYFCASSPAGNQPQHFGDGTRLSIL.

V and J are TRBV5-1 and TRBJ2-3; TRBD1 might be the D (6 bases). Looked up from germline, CDR1 is SGHRS and CDR2 is YFSETQ. Trimming took 4 bases from V and 7 from J, leaving 10 bases between them. The CDR3 totals 12 residues. DNA for the CDR3: TGCGCCAGCAGCGTACAGGGTCATACGCAGTATTTT. Amino acid sequence: CASSVQGHTQYF.

This clone was observed a few times. The genes are TRBV4-1 and TRBJ1-2, with D possibly being TRBD1 (5 bases). The CDR3 extends over 13 amino acids. Trimming removed 2 bases from V and 4 bases from J, with 8 bases in between. The V gene's germline CDR1 is MGHRA and CDR2 YSYEKL. CDR3 bases: TGCGCCAGCAGCCAACCCGACAGCTATGGCTACACCTTC. Translated, it gives CASSQPDSYGYTF.

The table lists this clone with a few counts. The chain uses TRBV5-1 and TRBJ2-7; D possibly corresponds to TRBD1 (6 bases). Trimming cost V 1 base and J 0 bases, with 14 bases left between them. CDR1 is SGHRS and CDR2 is YFSETQ in the germline V gene. The CDR3 consists of 16 residues. CDR3 loop: CASSLTGQSFSYEQYF. Written as DNA, the CDR3 is TGCGCCAGCAGCTTGACCGGACAGTCCTTCTCCTACGAGCAGTACTTC.

On this clone: Other DNA sequences in the same sample also yield this CDR3. The chain joins TRBV18 to TRBJ1-1; D is possibly TRBD1 (5 bases). Trimming cost V 3 bases and J 1 base, with 6 bases left between them. Germline-derived CDR1 and CDR2 are KGHSH and LQKENI. The CDR3 has 13 amino acids. The CDR3 DNA follows: TGTGCCAGCTCACCCGGACAGAACACTGAAGCTTTCTTT. This gives the protein CASSPGQNTEAFF.

The J gene is TRBJ2-1, the V gene TRBV9; 9 bases map to TRBD1. The CDR3 is 14 residues long. With 4 bases clipped from V and 8 bases from J, the junction kept 7 bases outside the gene matches. Germline V gene lookup returns CDR1 SGDLS and CDR2 YYNGEE. CDR3 sequence (DNA): TGTGCCAGCAGCCTCGGGACAGGGTCCCATGAGCAGTTCTTC. This codes for CASSLGTGSHEQFF.

The chain joins TRBV6-1 to TRBJ1-2; D is undetermined. The germline V gene has CDR1 MNHNS and CDR2 SASEGT. The CDR3 consists of 12 residues. Trimming removed 5 bases at V and 3 bases at J, with 7 bases between. This chain's CDR3 is CASSSRDYGYTF. DNA of the CDR3: TGTGCCAGCAGTTCTCGGGACTATGGCTACACCTTC.

The CDR3 coding sequence is TGTGCCATTTTTCGGGGGGGAAGAATGAACACTGAAGCTTTCTTT. This sequence encodes CAIFRGGRMNTEAFF. This chain links TRBV7-9 with TRBJ1-1; possibly TRBD1 for D (5 bases). Trimming took off 10 bases at V and 0 bases at J, with 18 bases between the two ends. The V gene's germline CDR1 is SEHNR and CDR2 FQNEAQ (reference sequence). This CDR3 spans 15 amino acids.

The chain has TRBV29-1 and TRBJ1-1, with D perhaps TRBD1 (6 bases). The V end lost 5 bases, the J end lost 0 bases, and 10 bases lay between the germline ends. CDR3 length: 13 residues. Germline loops: CDR1 SQVTM, CDR2 ANQGSEA. The CDR3 here is CSVSRGMNTEAFF. The CDR3 DNA reads TGCAGCGTTAGCAGGGGAATGAACACTGAAGCTTTCTTT.

This clone was picked up a small number of times. The rearrangement links TRBV5-4 to TRBJ2-3, with D possibly being TRBD2 (5 bases). This CDR3 spans 17 amino acids. Germline V gene data show CDR1 as SGHNT and CDR2 as YYREEE (reference sequence). The V end lost 7 bases, the J end lost 1 base, and 22 bases lay between the germline ends. This CDR3 is CASPWERRIACTDTQYF. The CDR3 nucleotides read TGTGCCAGCCCTTGGGAGAGGAGGATAGCTTGCACAGATACGCAGTATTTT.

This clone showed up just a few times. V is TRBV5-1 and J is TRBJ2-7; D is perhaps TRBD2 (5 bases). V dropped 0 bases and J dropped 5 bases, with 12 bases sitting between them. The CDR3 consists of 14 residues. Per the germline V gene, CDR1 is SGHRS and CDR2 is YFSETQ. The CDR3 loop reads CASSLGGRFDEQYF. CDR3 bases: TGCGCCAGCAGCTTGGGAGGGCGGTTCGACGAGCAGTACTTC.

The chain joins TRBV30 to TRBJ2-1; 12 bases map to TRBD2. The junction had 6 bases not matched to a gene; V was cut back by 1 base and J by 2 bases. CDR3 length equals 17 residues. Germline-derived CDR1 and CDR2 are GTSNPN and SVGIG (reference sequence). The CDR3 is CAWSAFRLAGAYNEQFF. DNA for the CDR3: TGTGCCTGGAGTGCCTTTCGACTAGCGGGAGCCTACAATGAGCAGTTCTTC.

The count of this clone is one. This rearrangement joins TRBV5-4 to TRBJ1-6; D call uncertain. The germline V gene encodes CDR1 SGHNT and CDR2 YYREEE (reference sequence). The CDR3 has 12 amino acids. V was cut by 0 bases and J by 8 bases, with 3 bases left in between. The DNA for the CDR3 is TGTGCCAGCAGCTTGGCTGATTCACCCCTCCACTTT. This translates into CASSLADSPLHF.

This chain joins TRBV6-5 and TRBJ1-5; no firm D call. Trimming stripped 7 bases from V and 9 bases from J, with 13 bases between. From germline, CDR1 is MNHEY and CDR2 SVGAGI. This CDR3 contains 12 residues. The CDR3 loop is CASTSRAGPQHF. CDR3 coding DNA: TGTGCCAGCACGTCCCGGGCGGGGCCCCAGCATTTT.

This clone was seen more than once but under ten times. The V and J genes are TRBV2 and TRBJ1-5, with 8 positions matching TRBD1. The length of the CDR3 is 18 residues. With 1 base clipped from V and 0 bases from J, the junction kept 8 bases outside the gene matches. Germline loops: CDR1 SNHLY, CDR2 FYNNEI. The CDR3 reads CASSEGTGTRYSNQPQHF. In DNA, the CDR3 is TGTGCCAGCAGTGAAGGGACAGGGACAAGATATAGCAATCAGCCCCAGCATTTT. The variable domain in full, with the rest retrieved from reference TRBV2 and TRBJ1-5, is EPEVTQTPSHQVTQMGQEVILRCVPISNHLYFYWYRQILGQKVEFLVSFYNNEISEKSEIFDDQFSVERPDGSNFTLKIRSTKLEDSAMYFCASSEGTGTRYSNQPQHFGDGTRLSIL.

As concerns this clone: At one of its ends the junction is not consistent with the germline gene, which may arise from a read error. The chain is built from TRBV25-1 and TRBJ1-1; D call uncertain. Germline V gene lookup returns CDR1 MGHDK and CDR2 SYGVNS. The CDR3 loop spans 12 amino acids. This CDR3 is CASSELNTEAFF. Here the CDR3 DNA reads TGTGCCAGCAGCGAATTAAACACTGAAGCTTTCTTT.

The rearrangement joins TRBV4-3 to TRBJ2-3; 10 nucleotides align to TRBD1. V lost 6 bases and J lost 5; bases outside the gene matches: 11. The germline V gene encodes CDR1 LGHNA and CDR2 YSLEER. The CDR3 spans 16 residues. The CDR3 nucleotides are TGCGCCAGCAGTCCAAGGATCGGACAGGGGGTAGATACGCAGTATTTT. Translation: CASSPRIGQGVDTQYF.

The chain has TRBV9 and TRBJ2-1, with 8 bases fitting TRBD2. V trimming: 1 base; J trimming: 4 bases; junction bases outside the gene matches: 7. Germline CDR1 SGDLS, CDR2 YYNGEE. CDR3 size: 16 residues. The CDR3 nucleotides are TGTGCCAGCAGCGTACAGTTAGCGGGGCTGTACAATGAGCAGTTCTTC. Amino acid sequence: CASSVQLAGLYNEQFF.

The chain has TRBV7-2 and TRBJ2-5; TRBD2 agrees at 8 bases. Germline values: CDR1 SGHTA, CDR2 FQGNSA. This CDR3 has 14 residues. V dropped 3 bases and J dropped 1; count of bases not matched to a gene: 1. The CDR3 bases are TGTGCCAGCAGCTTTAGCGGGACCCAAGAGACCCAGTACTTC. Protein product: CASSFSGTQETQYF.

The CDR3 reads CASSNLQTSGANVLTF. In nucleotides, the CDR3 is TGTGCCAGCAGCAACCTACAGACCTCTGGGGCCAACGTCCTGACTTTC. The rearrangement uses TRBV28 and TRBJ2-6; D call uncertain. This CDR3 has 16 residues. V was clipped by 6 bases and J by 0 bases, with 12 bases between them. CDR1 is MDHEN and CDR2 is SYDVKM in the germline V gene.